This T cell receptor (beta chain) came from a study of graft-versus-host responses after intestinal transplantation. Study-wide background: Isolated intestinal, liver-intestinal, or multivisceral transplants were what recipients had. Every one of the recipients received anti-thymocyte globulin induction and afterwards took tacrolimus and steroids for about 3 years.

Sequencing was performed with immunoSEQ multiplex PCR; in TCRdb, only in-frame clones are kept and a portion is missing. The sample carries about 59,000 clones, around 93% recorded once. CDR1 MGHRA and CDR2 YSYEKL come from the germline V gene. CDR3 size: 14 residues. V lost 0 bases and J lost 11, with 11 bases in between. This clone has just a few counts. Its antigen remains unknown. Whole-study results and caveats: Among recipient marrow samples, GvH clones were found; some appeared first in ileum or blood.

The chain combines TRBV4-1 with TRBJ1-6, with a possible D match to TRBD1 (5 bases). The sequence was collected from a human donor who was the organ donor for an intestinal transplant. This specimen consisted of unstimulated CD4+ T cells sorted from spleen or lymph node cells, obtained before transplant. This chain's CDR3 is CASSQELGTTPLHF. In DNA form, the CDR3 reads TGCGCCAGCAGCCAAGAACTGGGGACTACACCCCTCCACTTT.